This T cell receptor (beta chain) appears in the sequencing data of a study of Graves' ophthalmopathy and Graves' hyperthyroidism. Beta-chain TCR CDR3 regions were amplified from RNA transcripts. Investigators did first-round RT-PCR with HTBI primers, then second-round multiplex PCR. TCRdb ran MiXCR on the multiplex PCR reads and lists one entry per CDR3 protein. The repertoire holds roughly 230,000 distinct CDR3 sequences, with around a fifth as singletons. CAS ≥3, NOSPECS ≥4, moderate-to-severe activity and duration under 3 months marked donors with ophthalmopathy. The PBMCs originated from roughly 11 ml of fresh peripheral blood. V gave up 0 bases and J gave up 8 bases, with 10 bases separating them. The CDR3 is 13 amino acids. Germline V gene data show CDR1 as SEHNR and CDR2 as FQNEAQ (reference sequence). The study, taken as a whole, reports: Blood also contained most of the expanded thyroid clonotypes above 0.001 frequency.

This clonotype turned up a few times. Antigen specificity is unknown. What was sequenced was peripheral blood. This sequence joins TRBV7-9 and TRBJ1-1, with D unresolved. The sequence came from a woman in her fifties or sixties with Graves' ophthalmopathy. The CDR3 DNA sequence: TGTGCCAGCAGCTTAGCCGGGTATCCGGAAGCTTTCTTT. This gives the protein CASSLAGYPEAFF.